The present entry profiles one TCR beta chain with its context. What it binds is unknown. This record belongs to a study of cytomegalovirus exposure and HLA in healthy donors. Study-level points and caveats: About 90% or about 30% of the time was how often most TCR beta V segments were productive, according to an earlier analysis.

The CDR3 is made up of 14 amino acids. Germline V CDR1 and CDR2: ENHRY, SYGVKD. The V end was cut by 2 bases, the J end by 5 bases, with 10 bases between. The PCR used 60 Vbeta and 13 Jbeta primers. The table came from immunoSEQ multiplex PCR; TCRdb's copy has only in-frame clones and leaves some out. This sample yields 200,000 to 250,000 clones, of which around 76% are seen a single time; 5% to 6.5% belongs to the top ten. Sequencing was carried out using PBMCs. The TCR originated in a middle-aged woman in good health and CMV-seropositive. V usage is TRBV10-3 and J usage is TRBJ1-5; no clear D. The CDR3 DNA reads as TGTGCCATCAGTGAGAGGCCCCGGGATCAGCCCCAGCATTTT. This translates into CAISERPRDQPQHF.